The clone carrying this T cell receptor (beta chain) showed up just a few times. The junction had 10 bases not matched to a gene; V was cut back by 6 bases and J by 6 bases. The CDR3 has 16 residues. The sample is drawn from a study of patients and donors after allogeneic stem cell transplantation. TCRdb ran MiXCR on the RT-PCR reads and lists one entry per CDR3 protein. The sample lists around 150,000 distinct CDR3 sequences, 37% occurring once. The sample consisted of blood, either unsorted or a sorted T cell fraction (not recorded which). The sequence was collected from a human donor who was either an allogeneic HSCT recipient or a stem cell or donor lymphocyte infusion donor (not recorded which). It is not recorded whose cells these are; they may come from a transplant donor. V usage is TRBV12-3 or TRBV12-4 and J usage is TRBJ1-5; 11 positions match TRBD1. The CDR3 reads CASRSSGTGGLQPQHF. DNA of the CDR3: TGTGCCAGCAGATCCTCTGGGACAGGGGGTCTTCAGCCCCAGCATTTT.